The 16 T cell receptor beta chains in this list originate from one sample, sequenced in a study of T cell repertoires in cytomegalovirus infection (dated by TCRdb to between 2018 and 2020). Sequencer: Illumina HiSeq 1500. TCRdb cleaned the public reads at Q25 with fastp, built clones with MiXCR and kept in-frame beta chains. CDR3 protein duplicates are merged, each entry listing the most common genes and DNA. This sample is represented by more than 400,000 distinct CDR3 sequences; less than 30% of them were singletons. The biggest ten clones account for about 13% of the sample. Material for sequencing was PBMCs. Receptors were obtained from a human donor in good health (CMV status not recorded). Some clones in this sample may be carry-over from other donors' samples.

The chain uses TRBV9 and TRBJ2-7, with 10 bases that match TRBD1. The CDR3 covers 13 residues. Unmatched junction bases numbered 5, after V lost 7 bases and J lost 4 bases. CDR1 is SGDLS, CDR2 YYNGEE, per germline. CDR3 protein: CASSGQGDYEQYF. The CDR3 DNA follows: TGTGCCAGCTCAGGACAGGGGGATTACGAGCAGTACTTC. Complete variable domain (other parts from reference TRBV9 and TRBJ2-7): DSGVTQTPKHLITATGQRVTLRCSPRSGDLSVYWYQQSLDQGLQFLIQYYNGEERAKGNILERFSAQQFPDLHSELNLSSLELGDSALYFCASSGQGDYEQYFGPGTRLTVT.

This clonotype appeared a few times. The chain links TRBV11-2 to TRBJ2-3, with D unclear. The CDR3 extends over 14 amino acids. Trimming stripped 0 bases from V and 6 bases from J, with 10 bases between. Germline lookup yields CDR1 SGHAT and CDR2 FQNNGV. CDR3: CASSLDGVADTQYF. The CDR3 coding sequence is TGTGCCAGCAGCTTAGACGGCGTGGCGGATACGCAGTATTTT.

The chain recombines TRBV11-3 with TRBJ2-2; D is ambiguous. The germline V and J ends were trimmed by 10 bases and 7 bases, with 7 bases remaining between them. This CDR3 is built from 10 residues. From germline, CDR1 is SGHNT and CDR2 YENEEA. The CDR3 bases are TGTGCCATAAGGAGCGGGGAGCTGTTTTTT. Amino acid sequence: CAIRSGELFF.

The chain joins TRBV27 to TRBJ2-2; D gene ambiguous. Germline V gives CDR1 MNHEY, CDR2 SMNVEV (reference sequence). Trimming took off 3 bases at V and 7 bases at J, with 15 bases between the two ends. The CDR3 runs 15 residues. The CDR3 DNA reads TGTGCCAGCAGTTTTTTGGCTAGTAGCAACGGGGAGCTGTTTTTT. Its translation: CASSFLASSNGELFF.

The gene calls are TRBV5-4 and TRBJ2-3; D remains unclear. The CDR3 is 15 amino acids. Trimming left V 7 bases short and J 0 bases short, with 15 bases between. Germline CDR1 and CDR2: SGHNT and YYREEE (reference sequence). The CDR3 bases are TGTGCCAGCTTCCAGGACGGAGCAAGCACAGATACGCAGTATTTT. Its protein is CASFQDGASTDTQYF.

The chain combines TRBV10-2 with TRBJ2-5; no clear D gene. This CDR3 comprises 13 residues. Trimming pared 0 bases from V and 5 bases from J, leaving 7 bases between. Germline loops: CDR1 WSHSY, CDR2 SAAADI. Here the CDR3 reads CASSESMGETQYF. CDR3 coding DNA: TGCGCCAGCAGTGAGTCGATGGGCGAGACCCAGTACTTC.

The gene calls are TRBV4-3 and TRBJ2-5; D is unresolved. Germline V gene sequence: CDR1 LGHNA, CDR2 YSLEER. This CDR3 contains 14 residues. Deletions cut 2 bases from V and 4 bases from J, with 11 bases between. The CDR3 protein is CASSQLITVETQYF. CDR3 nucleotides: TGCGCCAGCAGCCAACTAATTACGGTAGAGACCCAGTACTTC.

This chain uses TRBV20-1 with TRBJ2-1; 10 bases line up with TRBD2. The CDR3 totals 16 residues. In germline, CDR1 is DFQATT, CDR2 SNEGSKA (reference sequence). The ends lost 6 bases at V and 5 bases at J; junction bases unmatched: 13. CDR3 sequence reads: CSATLPLAGNNNEQFF. The CDR3 region has the DNA TGCAGTGCCACCCTCCCACTAGCGGGGAACAACAATGAGCAGTTCTTC.

This clonotype occurred many times. The chain uses TRBV7-2 and TRBJ1-4; TRBD1 is a possible D gene (5 bases). Germline CDR1 is SGHTA and CDR2 is FQGNSA. The CDR3 runs to 14 residues. V was clipped by 7 bases and J by 6 bases, with 15 bases between them. CDR3 sequence reads: CASTSPGFDEKLFF. The DNA of the CDR3 is TGTGCCAGCACCTCCCCAGGGTTTGATGAAAAACTGTTTTTT.

The chain links TRBV7-3 to TRBJ2-2; maybe TRBD2 (6 bases). Germline values: CDR1 SGHTA, CDR2 FQGTGA. The ends were cut back, 5 bases at V and 6 bases at J, with 19 bases in the middle. The CDR3 has 16 amino acids. The CDR3 loop reads CASSPSGWAGSGELFF. The CDR3, as DNA: TGTGCCAGCAGCCCGAGCGGGTGGGCCGGGTCCGGGGAGCTGTTTTTT.

The chain couples TRBV10-3 to TRBJ2-7, with D hard to call. V lost 3 bases, J lost 3 bases, and 6 bases lay in between. CDR3 length equals 12 residues. Germline lookup yields CDR1 ENHRY and CDR2 SYGVKD. CDR3 DNA: TGTGCCATCAGTGATCCAAACTACGAGCAGTACTTC. Residues: CAISDPNYEQYF.

This clonotype was counted only a few times. This chain uses TRBV28 with TRBJ1-2, with D uncertain. Germline loops: CDR1 MDHEN, CDR2 SYDVKM. V was shortened by 5 bases and J by 3 bases, with 7 bases between the two germline ends. The CDR3 is 12 residues long. The CDR3 DNA reads as TGTGCCAGCAGTAACAGCCACTATGGCTACACCTTC. It translates to CASSNSHYGYTF.

This clonotype was observed a handful of times. The chain joins TRBV7-2 to TRBJ2-7; 7 positions match TRBD1. Per the germline V gene, CDR1 is SGHTA and CDR2 is FQGNSA. This CDR3 contains 15 residues. V shed 5 bases and J 1 base; nucleotides not matched to a gene: 8. The chain's CDR3 is CASSTQGFVSYEQYF. DNA for the CDR3: TGTGCCAGCAGCACACAGGGGTTCGTGTCCTACGAGCAGTACTTC. Complete variable domain (other parts from reference TRBV7-2 and TRBJ2-7): GAGVSQSPSNKVTEKGKDVELRCDPISGHTALYWYRQSLGQGLEFLIYFQGNSAPDKSGLPSDRFSAERTGGSVSTLTIQRTQQEDSAVYLCASSTQGFVSYEQYFGPGTRLTVT.

This clonotype showed up just a few times. This chain connects TRBV5-1 to TRBJ2-7; 13 bases align to TRBD2. The CDR3 is made up of 17 amino acids. CDR1 is SGHRS and CDR2 is YFSETQ in the germline V gene. V shed 3 bases, J shed 4 bases, and the junction held 10 bases outside the gene matches. CDR3 nucleotides: TGCGCCAGCAGCTCCGGACTAGCGGGAGTTAAGGGGTACGAGCAGTACGTC. Its protein is CASSSGLAGVKGYEQYV.

This clonotype has a count of ten or more. This chain connects TRBV6-2 or TRBV6-3 to TRBJ2-7, with 11 bases identical to TRBD2. Germline CDR1 and CDR2: MNHEY and SVGEGT. Trimming at V came to 5 bases and at J to 6 bases, leaving 9 bases not matched to a gene. The CDR3 runs 15 residues. The CDR3 DNA reads as TGTGCCAGCAGTCTAACGACTAGCGGGACCGGCGAGCAGTACGTC. Translated, it gives CASSLTTSGTGEQYV.

This clonotype was detected only a few times. The chain uses TRBV11-3 and TRBJ2-3, with D possibly being TRBD2 (6 bases). Germline values: CDR1 SGHNT, CDR2 YENEEA. This CDR3 is 16 amino acids long. V was shortened by 2 bases and J by 1 base, with 13 bases between the two germline ends. The CDR3 DNA sequence: TGTGCCAGCAGCTTATGGGAGGCGCTTGGCACAGATACGCAGTATTTT. It specifies CASSLWEALGTDTQYF.